This TCR beta chain was captured in a study of PD-1 blockade in classical Hodgkin lymphoma. This CDR3 is 13 amino acids long. Germline CDR1 and CDR2: SGHDT and YYEEEE. The V and J ends lost 0 bases and 6 bases respectively, with 10 bases between them. Each of the patients experienced relapse following autologous stem cell transplantation, and their brentuximab vedotin exposure differed. Best responses included complete response and partial response; otherwise, the best response was progressive disease. The method was immunoSEQ multiplex PCR; TCRdb's version includes in-frame clones alone and lacks a portion of them. The table has fewer than 20,000 clones, under 85% seen once. The study, taken as a whole, reports: By cycle point C4D1, TCR diversity had risen significantly in CD4+ cells (but not CD8+ cells). The repertoire differences lack a defined cause, possibly disease activity or prior therapy. Reported baseline diversity: healthy donors highest, relapsed/refractory patients lowest.

Comment on this clone: The antigen is undetermined.

The sequenced sample was peripheral blood mononuclear cells (PBMCs), obtained at baseline. The source of this sequence is a human donor with classical Hodgkin lymphoma. The rearrangement uses TRBV5-6 and TRBJ2-7; unclear D gene. The CDR3: CASSLASGLEQYF. Here the CDR3 DNA reads TGTGCCAGCAGCTTGGCCTCCGGGCTCGAGCAGTACTTC.